This is a list of T cell receptor beta chains from one sample in a study of T cell responses to AZD1222 COVID-19 vaccine. Using immunoSEQ multiplex PCR, the repertoire was profiled, and TCRdb retains in-frame clones only, with some absent. The sample holds about 180,000 clones; 91% are singletons and the top ten take under 2.5%. The specimen was peripheral blood, collected on day 0 of AZD1222 vaccination. Receptors originate from an adult in good health. Both conserved end residues are part of each CDR3. D genes are given only for firm matches.

.	TRBJ1-5	TRBV6-2/TRBV6-3	TGTGCCAGCAGTTATCGGGGCCTAGGAGGGGATCAGCCCCAGCATTTT	CASSYRGLGGDQPQHF
.	TRBJ1-1	TRBV19	TGTGCCAGTAGTATAGATCGGGGGGGAACTGAAGCTTTCTTT	CASSIDRGGTEAFF
.	TRBJ2-1	TRBV21-1	TGTGCCAGCAGCAAAGACAGGGTGGCCAATGAGCAGTTCTTC	CASSKDRVANEQFF
.	TRBJ1-2	TRBV29-1	TGCAGCGTTGACTGGGGCTTTCGGGGCTACACCTTC	CSVDWGFRGYTF
TRBD1	TRBJ1-3	TRBV9	TGTGCCAGCAGCGTAGGAAGGACAGGGCCTGGAAACACCATATATTTT	CASSVGRTGPGNTIYF
.	TRBJ2-5	TRBV5-1	TGCGCCAGCAGCTTGGTTGGCAGGAGGGCCCAGTACTTC	CASSLVGRRAQYF
TRBD1	TRBJ1-5	TRBV19	TGTGCCAGTAGTTCAACAGGGGGAGGCAATCAGCCCCAGCATTTT	CASSSTGGGNQPQHF
.	TRBJ1-1	TRBV29-1	TGCAGCGTTGTCAGGGATTTGTACACTGAAGCTTTCTTT	CSVVRDLYTEAFF
.	TRBJ1-5	TRBV28	TGTGCCAGCAGACTGAACAGCAATCAGCCCCAGCATTTT	CASRLNSNQPQHF
.	TRBJ1-3	TRBV7-8	TGTGCCAGCAGCTTACTCGGGGATCCAGGAAACACCATATATTTT	CASSLLGDPGNTIYF